Listed below are T cell receptor beta chains from one sample, sequenced in a study of control samples from healthy donors and cancer patients. Profiled with immunoSEQ multiplex PCR; TCRdb holds only in-frame clones, not every one. This sample carries 130,000 to 150,000 clones, more than 85% of them seen once, and the ten largest clones take about 3%. The specimen sequenced was blood. The source is a man aged 25 to 40 in good health. The conserved cysteine and the conserved F or W are not part of the CDR3 here. Clone size is given for some rows only: seen once, a few or many times, or a class if the clone is expanded.

abundance	v_gene	len	j_gene	CDR3aa
.	TRBV28	11	TRBJ1-4	ASSFFLNEKLF
once	TRBV27	14	TRBJ2-2	ASTRPGGLDTGELF
.	TRBV10-2	13	TRBJ2-1	ASSEGGGPRNEQF
.	TRBV6-5	12	TRBJ2-7	ASSYRTGGYEQY
.	TRBV10-2	15	TRBJ2-1	ASSELLAGGYYNEQF
.	TRBV18	13	TRBJ2-1	ASSNTGTGRNEQF
.	TRBV28	14	TRBJ1-1	ASSYSWGARDTEAF
once	TRBV6-4	16	TRBJ1-2	ASSDPHSDRHLNYGYT
once	TRBV3-1/TRBV3-2	14	TRBJ2-3	ASSQLAGPSTDTQY
.	TRBV20-1	9	TRBJ2-3	SARDRVTQY